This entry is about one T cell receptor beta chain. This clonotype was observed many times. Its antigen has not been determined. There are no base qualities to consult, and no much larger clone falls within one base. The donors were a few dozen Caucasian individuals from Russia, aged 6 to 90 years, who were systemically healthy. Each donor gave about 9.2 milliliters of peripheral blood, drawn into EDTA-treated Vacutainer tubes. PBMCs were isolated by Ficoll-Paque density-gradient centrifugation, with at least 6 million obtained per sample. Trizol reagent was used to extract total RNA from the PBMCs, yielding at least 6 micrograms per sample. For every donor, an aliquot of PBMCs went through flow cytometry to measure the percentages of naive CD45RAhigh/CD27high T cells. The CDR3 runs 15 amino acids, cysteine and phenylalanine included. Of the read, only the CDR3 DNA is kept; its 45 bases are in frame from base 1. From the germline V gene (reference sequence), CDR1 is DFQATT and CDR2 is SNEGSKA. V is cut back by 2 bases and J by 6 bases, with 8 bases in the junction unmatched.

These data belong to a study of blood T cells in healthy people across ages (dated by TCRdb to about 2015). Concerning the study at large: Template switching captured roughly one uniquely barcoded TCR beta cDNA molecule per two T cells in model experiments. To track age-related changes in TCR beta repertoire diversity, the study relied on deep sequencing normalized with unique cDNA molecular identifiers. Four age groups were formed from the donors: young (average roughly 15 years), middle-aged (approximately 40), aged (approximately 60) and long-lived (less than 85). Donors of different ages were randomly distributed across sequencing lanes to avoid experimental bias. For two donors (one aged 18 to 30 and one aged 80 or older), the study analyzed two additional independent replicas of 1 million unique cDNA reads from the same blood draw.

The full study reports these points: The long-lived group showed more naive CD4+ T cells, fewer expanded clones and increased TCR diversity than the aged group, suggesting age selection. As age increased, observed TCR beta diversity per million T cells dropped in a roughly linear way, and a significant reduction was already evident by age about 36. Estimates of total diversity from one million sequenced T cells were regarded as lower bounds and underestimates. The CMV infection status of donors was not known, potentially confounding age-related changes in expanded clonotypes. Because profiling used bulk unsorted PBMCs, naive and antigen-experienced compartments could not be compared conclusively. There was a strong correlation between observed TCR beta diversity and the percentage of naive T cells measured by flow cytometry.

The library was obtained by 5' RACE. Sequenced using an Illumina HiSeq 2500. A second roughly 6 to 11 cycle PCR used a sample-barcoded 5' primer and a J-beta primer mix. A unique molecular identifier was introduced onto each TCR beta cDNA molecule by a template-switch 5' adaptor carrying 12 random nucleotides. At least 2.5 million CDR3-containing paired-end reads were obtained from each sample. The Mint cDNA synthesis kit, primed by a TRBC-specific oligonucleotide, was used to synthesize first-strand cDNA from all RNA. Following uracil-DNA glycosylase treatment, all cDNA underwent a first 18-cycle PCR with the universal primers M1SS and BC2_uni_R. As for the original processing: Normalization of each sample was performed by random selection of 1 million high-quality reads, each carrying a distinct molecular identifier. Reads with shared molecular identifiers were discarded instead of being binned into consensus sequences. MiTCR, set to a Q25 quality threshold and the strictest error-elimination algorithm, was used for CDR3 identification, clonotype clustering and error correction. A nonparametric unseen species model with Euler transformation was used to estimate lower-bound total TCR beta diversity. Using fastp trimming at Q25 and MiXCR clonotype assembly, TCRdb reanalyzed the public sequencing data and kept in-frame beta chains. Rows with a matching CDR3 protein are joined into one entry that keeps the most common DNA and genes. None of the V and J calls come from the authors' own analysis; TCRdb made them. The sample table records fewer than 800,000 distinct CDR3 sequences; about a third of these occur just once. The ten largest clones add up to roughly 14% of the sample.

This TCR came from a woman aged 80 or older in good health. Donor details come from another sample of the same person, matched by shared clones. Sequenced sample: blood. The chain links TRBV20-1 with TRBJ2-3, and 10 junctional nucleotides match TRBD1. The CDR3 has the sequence CSARSRTGGSDTQYF. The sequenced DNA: TGCAGTGCTAGATCACGGACAGGGGGTTCGGATACGCAGTATTTT.